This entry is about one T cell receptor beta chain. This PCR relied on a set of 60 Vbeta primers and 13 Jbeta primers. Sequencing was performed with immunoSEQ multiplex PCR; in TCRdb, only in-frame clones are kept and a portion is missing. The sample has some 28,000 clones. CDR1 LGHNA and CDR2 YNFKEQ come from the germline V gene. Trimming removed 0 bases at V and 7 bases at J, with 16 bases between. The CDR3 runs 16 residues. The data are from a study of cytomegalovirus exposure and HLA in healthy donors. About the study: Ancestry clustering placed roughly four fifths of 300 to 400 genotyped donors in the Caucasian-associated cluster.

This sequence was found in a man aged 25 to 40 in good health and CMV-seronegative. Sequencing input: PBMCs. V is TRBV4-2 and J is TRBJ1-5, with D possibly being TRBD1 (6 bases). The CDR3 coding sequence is TGTGCCAGCAGCCAAGAAGGGGGGGCGCGTAACCAGCCCCAGCATTTT. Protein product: CASSQEGGARNQPQHF.